This passage covers 24 T cell receptor beta chains from one sample sequenced in a study of regulatory T cells in long-lasting Graves disease. The TCR beta library used iRepertoire HTBI primers with Arm-PCR amplification of CDR3. Using its own MiXCR run on the multiplex PCR reads, TCRdb lists one record per CDR3 protein. The profile covers around 400,000 distinct CDR3 sequences, with 12% appearing a single time and over 15% taken by the ten largest. The time point is: newly diagnosed GD, antithyroid drugs for less than 3 months. The TCR library used RNA extracted from PBMCs. The same data also went into a second study, on T cells in Graves' hyperthyroidism and ophthalmopathy.

This specimen was peripheral blood mononuclear cells (PBMCs), taken at new diagnosis, from a patient treated with antithyroid drugs. Receptor source: a woman aged 18 to 35 with Graves disease.

CDR3 nucleotide sequence: TGCAGCGTCCGGGACGTTAGCTATGGCTACACCTTC. Translating gives CSVRDVSYGYTF. The J gene is TRBJ1-2, the V gene TRBV29-1; the D gene is possibly TRBD1 (5 bases). The V gene's germline CDR1 is SQVTM and CDR2 ANQGSEA. This CDR3 is built from 12 residues. Trimming took 6 bases from V and 4 from J, leaving 12 bases between them. Based on the CDR3 plus reference TRBV29-1 and TRBJ1-2, the full variable domain is SAVISQKPSRDICQRGTSLTIQCQVDSQVTMMFWYRQQPGQSLTLIATANQGSEATYESGFVIDKFPISRPNLTFSTLTVSNMSPEDSSIYLCSVRDVSYGYTFGSGTRLTVV.

This clonotype was seen many times. The CDR3 reads CSARGLAISDTQYF. The CDR3 DNA sequence: TGCAGTGCTAGAGGTCTAGCGATTTCAGATACGCAGTATTTT. V and J are TRBV20-1 and TRBJ2-3, with D perhaps matching TRBD2 (6 bases). The CDR3 has 14 amino acids. V was shortened by 1 base and J by 4 bases, with 12 bases between the two germline ends. Per the germline V gene, CDR1 is DFQATT and CDR2 is SNEGSKA (reference sequence).

There are a few counts of this clonotype. Compared with germline, one end of the junction differs, possibly owing to a read error. The chain uses TRBV27 and TRBJ1-5, with D perhaps TRBD1 (5 bases). Germline V CDR1 and CDR2: MNHEY, SMNVEV (reference sequence). The length of the CDR3 is 15 residues. This chain's CDR3 is CASSYQGWSNQPRHF. The CDR3 DNA reads TGTGCCAGCAGTTATCAGGGATGGAGCAATCAGCCCCGGCATTTT.

The rearrangement joins TRBV29-1 to TRBJ1-4, with D perhaps matching TRBD1 (6 bases). This CDR3 is built from 12 residues. CDR1 and CDR2 (germline): SQVTM, ANQGSEA. The V gene lost 8 bases and the J gene lost 8 bases, with 15 bases spanning the gap. The CDR3 here is CSFIGGREKLFF. The CDR3 bases are TGCAGCTTCATAGGGGGGCGGGAAAAACTGTTTTTT.

The sample holds many counts of this clonotype. It may be a read error: a sequence one base away is much more abundant. The rearrangement joins TRBV7-3 to TRBJ1-1, with TRBD1 identical over 8 bases. This CDR3 comprises 13 residues. CDR1 SGHTA and CDR2 FQGTGA come from the germline V gene. With V trimmed by 3 bases and J by 5 bases, 2 bases remained unmatched. The CDR3 DNA follows: TGTGCCAGCAGCTTGGACAGGGAGACTGAAGCTTTCTTT. It translates to CASSLDRETEAFF.

This clonotype was detected ten times or more. V usage is TRBV28 and J usage is TRBJ1-1; TRBD1 matches at 9 bases. V lost 3 bases to trimming and J lost 1 base; unmatched junction nucleotides: 3. Germline assignment: CDR1 MDHEN and CDR2 SYDVKM. The CDR3 extends over 15 amino acids. The CDR3 spells CASSFPTGGNTEAFF. The CDR3 bases are TGTGCCAGCAGTTTTCCGACAGGGGGGAACACTGAAGCTTTCTTT.

This sequence joins TRBV19 and TRBJ2-7, with TRBD2 matching 8 bases. CDR1 and CDR2 from the germline V gene are LNHDA and SQIVND (reference sequence). The CDR3 has 15 amino acids. After removal of 5 bases from V and 3 bases from J, the junction contained 9 bases not matched to a gene. In nucleotides, the CDR3 is TGTGCCAGTAGTGTGGCTGCGGGGGGCATCTACGAGCAGTACGTC. Amino acid sequence: CASSVAAGGIYEQYV.

As DNA, the CDR3 is TGCGCCAGCAGTGAATCAAACAGGGTCGGTGAAAAACTGTTTTTT. This encodes CASSESNRVGEKLFF. This chain connects TRBV10-1 to TRBJ1-4; D is possibly TRBD1 (6 bases). Germline loops: CDR1 WNHNN, CDR2 SYGVQD (reference sequence). The CDR3 totals 15 residues. The V gene lost 3 bases and the J gene lost 7 bases, with 15 bases spanning the gap.

This clonotype has at least ten counts. The chain combines TRBV2 with TRBJ1-1; D unresolved. The CDR3 is 11 residues long. Germline-derived CDR1 and CDR2 are SNHLY and FYNNEI. CDR3 nucleotides: TGTGGCGCCCGGGAGAACACTGAAGCTTTCTTT. Its translation is CGARENTEAFF. The complete variable domain, with remaining parts taken from reference TRBV2 and TRBJ1-1, reads EPEVTQTPSHQVTQMGQEVILRCVPISNHLYFYWYRQILGQKVEFLVSFYNNEISEKSEIFDDQFSVERPDGSNFTLKIRSTKLEDSAMYFCGARENTEAFFGQGTRLTVV.

This clonotype was seen ten or more times. This sequence joins TRBV11-1 and TRBJ2-7, with D uncertain. The CDR3 totals 15 residues. The V and J ends lost 1 base and 2 bases respectively, with 12 bases between them. Germline V gene sequence: CDR1 SGHAT, CDR2 FQDESV (reference sequence). As DNA, the CDR3 is TGTGCCAGCAGCTTAGGTCTGAGTCCTGCCTACGAGCAGTACTTC. Its protein product is CASSLGLSPAYEQYF.

This clonotype was seen ten or more times. The rearrangement uses TRBV7-9 and TRBJ1-4; D gene unclear. Germline loops: CDR1 SEHNR, CDR2 FQNEAQ (reference sequence). The CDR3 loop spans 12 amino acids. Between the trimmed V and J ends, which lost 1 base and 7 bases, there was a span of 4 bases. CDR3 residues: CASSLVGEKLFF. CDR3 DNA: TGTGCCAGCAGCTTAGTCGGTGAAAAACTGTTTTTT.

This clonotype came up many times. This sequence joins TRBV3-1 and TRBJ1-1, with 9 bases fitting TRBD1. The germline gives CDR1 LGHDT, CDR2 YNNKEL (reference sequence). The CDR3 has 16 amino acids. The ends lost 5 bases at V and 4 bases at J; junction bases unmatched: 11. In DNA, the CDR3 is TGTGCCAGCAGCAAGGGACAGGGCAGCTCTGGCACTGAAGCTTTCTTT. Its protein is CASSKGQGSSGTEAFF. The full variable domain, completed using reference TRBV3-1 and TRBJ1-1, is DTAVSQTPKYLVTQMGNDKSIKCEQNLGHDTMYWYKQDSKKFLKIMFSYNNKELIINETVPNRFSPKSPDKAHLNLHINSLELGDSAVYFCASSKGQGSSGTEAFFGQGTRLTVV.

This rearrangement joins TRBV7-2 to TRBJ1-1; 7 bases agree with TRBD1. After removal of 4 bases from V and 4 bases from J, the junction contained 9 bases not matched to a gene. Per the germline V gene, CDR1 is SGHTA and CDR2 is FQGNSA. The CDR3 runs to 15 residues. CDR3 loop: CASSSLTGLATEAFF. In DNA, the CDR3 is TGTGCCAGCAGCTCCCTGACAGGGTTAGCCACTGAAGCTTTCTTT.

The table lists this clonotype with a few counts. The rearrangement joins TRBV6-1 to TRBJ1-5; D remains ambiguous. With 10 bases removed from V and 2 bases from J, the gap between germline ends came to 18 bases. Germline V gives CDR1 MNHNS, CDR2 SASEGT. The CDR3 consists of 15 residues. CDR3: CATAGSQVGNQPQHF. In nucleotides, the CDR3 is TGTGCCACCGCCGGGTCCCAGGTCGGCAATCAGCCCCAGCATTTT.

Many counts were recorded for this clonotype. The chain recombines TRBV6-5 with TRBJ2-1; the match to TRBD2 covers 8 bases. CDR1 and CDR2 (germline): MNHEY, SVGAGI. J gave up 5 bases and V 4 bases, and 4 bases lay outside the gene matches. The CDR3 is 14 residues long. CDR3 residues: CASSSGGWDNEQFF. For the CDR3, the DNA is TGTGCCAGCAGTTCGGGGGGGTGGGACAATGAGCAGTTCTTC.

This clonotype was recorded at least ten times. The rearrangement links TRBV6-1 to TRBJ1-5; D not certain. The CDR3 length is 13 residues. Trimming took 3 bases from V and 5 from J, leaving 8 bases between them. The V gene's germline CDR1 is MNHNS and CDR2 SASEGT. The CDR3 spells CASSDPGDQPQHF. In DNA form, the CDR3 reads TGTGCCAGCAGTGACCCAGGAGATCAGCCCCAGCATTTT.

This clonotype came up a few times. The rearrangement joins TRBV7-9 to TRBJ1-2; weak D call: TRBD1 (5 bases). The length of the CDR3 is 12 residues. V shed 5 bases and J shed 10 bases, with 14 bases lying between them. From germline, CDR1 is SEHNR and CDR2 FQNEAQ (reference sequence). In DNA, the CDR3 is TGTGCCAGCAGCCCCGGGGCAGGGTACTACACCTTC. Protein product: CASSPGAGYYTF.

This clonotype was seen at least ten times. The chain links TRBV5-1 to TRBJ1-1; 7 bases are a match to TRBD1. The CDR3 has 15 residues. V lost 4 bases, J lost 1 base, and 7 bases stayed unmatched. Germline V gene data show CDR1 as SGHRS and CDR2 as YFSETQ. The CDR3, as DNA: TGCGCCAGCAGCAAAGGACAGGTTGGGAACACTGAAGCTTTCTTT. Translating gives CASSKGQVGNTEAFF.

This clonotype was found many times. This chain links TRBV20-1 with TRBJ1-1; D remains unclear. The CDR3 length is 11 residues. CDR1 and CDR2 from the germline V gene are DFQATT and SNEGSKA (reference sequence). V lost 5 bases and J lost 7, with 11 bases in between. The CDR3 DNA reads TGCAGTGCTTTAGACGCAATTGAAGCTTTCTTT. Translation: CSALDAIEAFF.

This clonotype was detected ten times or more. This rearrangement joins TRBV19 to TRBJ1-1; D remains unclear. The length of the CDR3 is 13 residues. Germline assignment: CDR1 LNHDA and CDR2 SQIVND (reference sequence). The germline V and J ends were trimmed by 3 bases and 6 bases, with 11 bases remaining between them. The CDR3 nucleotides read TGTGCCAGTAGTATCCCTTACGTCTCTGAAGCTTTCTTT. Translation gives CASSIPYVSEAFF.

This clonotype was recorded a few times. The chain has TRBV7-9 and TRBJ2-7, with 10 bases lining up with TRBD1. This CDR3 spans 15 amino acids. With 4 bases clipped from V and 6 bases from J, the junction kept 9 bases outside the gene matches. The germline CDR1 and CDR2 sequences are SEHNR and FQNEAQ (reference sequence). The CDR3: CASSSSGQGIGEQYF. CDR3 DNA: TGTGCCAGCAGCTCATCGGGACAGGGGATAGGCGAGCAGTACTTC.

This clonotype was recorded many times. The V and J genes are TRBV7-3 and TRBJ2-3; D is possibly TRBD2 (6 bases). CDR1 and CDR2 (germline): SGHTA, FQGTGA. The CDR3 runs to 15 residues. Trimming shortened V by 5 bases and J by 0 bases, and 12 bases separated the two germline ends. CDR3 protein: CASSLSGSSTDTQYF. As DNA, the CDR3 is TGTGCCAGCAGCCTTAGCGGATCTAGCACAGATACGCAGTATTTT.

In its sample, this clonotype was seen many times. A read error may produce the germline difference seen at one junction end. The genes are TRBV7-6 and TRBJ2-3; D might be TRBD1 (5 bases). The germline V gene has CDR1 SGHVS and CDR2 FNYEAQ. The CDR3 contains 12 residues. The CDR3 sequence: CASSLGVDTQYF. In nucleotides, the CDR3 is TGTGCCAGCAGTTTAGGGGTGGATACGCAGTATTTT.

In its sample, this clonotype was seen many times. The chain links TRBV10-2 to TRBJ2-5; no clear D gene. Germline CDR1 WSHSY, CDR2 SAAADI. V was clipped by 0 bases and J by 4 bases, with 12 bases between them. The CDR3 length is 15 residues. The CDR3 loop is CASSESGLRAETQYF. The CDR3 DNA sequence: TGCGCCAGCAGTGAGTCTGGCCTCCGGGCAGAGACCCAGTACTTC.